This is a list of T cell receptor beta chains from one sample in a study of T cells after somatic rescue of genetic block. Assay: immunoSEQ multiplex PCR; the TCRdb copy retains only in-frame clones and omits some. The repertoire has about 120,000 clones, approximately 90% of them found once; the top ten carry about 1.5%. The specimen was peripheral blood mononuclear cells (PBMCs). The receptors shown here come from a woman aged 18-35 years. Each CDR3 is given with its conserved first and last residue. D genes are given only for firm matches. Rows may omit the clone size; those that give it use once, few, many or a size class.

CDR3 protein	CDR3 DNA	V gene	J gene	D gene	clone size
CASSYLPSGGIYEQYF	TGTGCCAGCAGCTACTTACCTAGCGGGGGGATCTACGAGCAGTACTTC	TRBV4-2	TRBJ2-7	TRBD2	-
CASSYFQPPQETQYF	TGTGCCAGCAGTTACTTCCAACCGCCTCAAGAGACCCAGTACTTC	TRBV6-5	TRBJ2-5	-	-
CASSQRQGRWNEQFF	TGTGCCAGCAGCCAGAGACAGGGCCGATGGAATGAGCAGTTCTTC	TRBV7-2	TRBJ2-1	TRBD1	-
CASSPNTDTQYF	TGTGCCAGCAGCCCTAACACAGATACGCAGTATTTT	TRBV9	TRBJ2-3	-	-
CASSPNSGTGKYEQYF	TGTGCCAGCTCACCGAATTCCGGGACAGGGAAATACGAGCAGTACTTC	TRBV18	TRBJ2-7	TRBD1	-
CASSRDTNYGYTF	TGTGCCAGCAGCCGGGACACTAACTATGGCTACACCTTC	TRBV5-6	TRBJ1-2	-	-
CASSFLGQGSRDTEAFF	TGTGCCAGCAGTTTCCTGGGACAGGGAAGTAGGGACACTGAAGCTTTCTTT	TRBV27	TRBJ1-1	TRBD1	once
CATGGADTQYF	TGTGCCACAGGGGGGGCAGATACGCAGTATTTT	TRBV7-8	TRBJ2-3	-	-
CASSGQGSYNEQFF	TGTGCCAGCAGCGGACAGGGCTCCTACAATGAGCAGTTCTTC	TRBV6-6	TRBJ2-1	TRBD1	-
CAISGVRDEGGKQEQFF	TGTGCCATCAGTGGGGTCAGGGACGAGGGTGGTAAACAGGAGCAGTTCTTC	TRBV10-3	TRBJ2-1	-	-
CASSQPGLGYNEQFF	TGTGCCAGCAGTCAGCCGGGACTAGGGTACAATGAGCAGTTCTTC	TRBV28	TRBJ2-1	TRBD2	-
CASSQGQAITDTQYF	TGCGCCAGCAGCCAAGGGCAGGCTATCACAGATACGCAGTATTTT	TRBV4-3	TRBJ2-3	-	-
CASSLAGASLMNTEAFF	TGTGCCAGCAGCTTAGCGGGGGCGTCTTTAATGAACACTGAAGCTTTCTTT	TRBV5-8	TRBJ1-1	-	-
CASRRDRGRMETQYF	TGTGCCAGCAGACGGGACAGGGGGCGCATGGAGACCCAGTACTTC	TRBV5-5	TRBJ2-5	TRBD1	once
CAWSVQRGRPGNQPQHF	TGTGCCTGGAGTGTACAAAGGGGGCGCCCCGGCAATCAGCCCCAGCATTTT	TRBV30	TRBJ1-5	TRBD1	-
CASSVRDKTYEQYF	TGTGCCAGCAGCGTGAGGGACAAAACCTACGAGCAGTACTTC	TRBV9	TRBJ2-7	-	-
CASSEWVGFGETQYF	TGTGCCAGCAGTGAATGGGTAGGGTTCGGAGAGACCCAGTACTTC	TRBV2	TRBJ2-5	-	-
CASSVGGGSTDTQYF	TGTGCCAGCAGCGTAGGCGGGGGTAGCACAGATACGCAGTATTTT	TRBV9	TRBJ2-3	TRBD2	once
CASSSGVPSYNEQFF	TGTGCCAGCAGCTCGGGAGTTCCCTCCTACAATGAGCAGTTCTTC	TRBV9	TRBJ2-1	-	-
CAWSVEDGYGYTF	TGTGCCTGGAGTGTGGAGGACGGCTATGGCTACACCTTC	TRBV30	TRBJ1-2	-	-
CASSLEGGHNQPQHF	TGTGCCAGCAGCTTGGAGGGAGGTCACAATCAGCCCCAGCATTTT	TRBV5-4	TRBJ1-5	-	-
CASSERGGLWNEQFF	TGTGCCAGCAGCGAGCGGGGGGGCCTATGGAATGAGCAGTTCTTC	TRBV7-6	TRBJ2-1	TRBD2	-